A single sample is the source of the 19 T cell receptor beta chains below, sequenced in a study of blood T cell repertoires in COVID-19. Libraries were prepared by immunoSEQ multiplex PCR; TCRdb keeps only in-frame clonotypes and omits some of them. The profile shows some 200,000 clones, around 82% of them singletons. What was sequenced was peripheral blood. Every receptor here comes from a woman aged 70-85 years with acute or convalescent COVID-19.

The chain is built from TRBV12-3 or TRBV12-4 and TRBJ1-2, with D maybe TRBD1 (5 bases). This CDR3 spans 13 amino acids. V was cut by 5 bases and J by 6 bases, with 13 bases left in between. CDR3 sequence reads: CASSPRVIDGYTF. Here the CDR3 DNA reads TGTGCCAGCAGTCCCAGGGTTATTGATGGCTACACCTTC.

The gene calls are TRBV18 and TRBJ1-5; 7 bases fit TRBD1. CDR3 length equals 14 residues. Trimming at V came to 4 bases and at J to 4 bases, leaving 4 bases not matched to a gene. CDR1 KGHSH and CDR2 LQKENI come from the germline V gene. Written as DNA, the CDR3 is TGTGCCAGCTCACAGGGACAGCTAAATCAGCCCCAGCATTTT. Encoded protein: CASSQGQLNQPQHF.

J is TRBJ2-7 and V is TRBV5-6, with a possible D match to TRBD1 (6 bases). The CDR3 is made up of 12 amino acids. Germline V gives CDR1 SGHDT, CDR2 YYEEEE. Trimming left V 2 bases short and J 4 bases short, with 7 bases between. The CDR3 protein is CASSLGGYEQYF. CDR3 nucleotides: TGTGCCAGCAGCTTAGGGGGATACGAGCAGTACTTC. The full variable domain, completed using reference TRBV5-6 and TRBJ2-7, is DAGVTQSPTHLIKTRGQQVTLRCSPKSGHDTVSWYQQALGQGPQFIFQYYEEEERQRGNFPDRFSGHQFPNYSSELNVNALLLGDSALYLCASSLGGYEQYFGPGTRLTVT.

The chain joins TRBV5-1 to TRBJ2-1; TRBD2 matches at 13 bases. Germline CDR1 SGHRS, CDR2 YFSETQ. J lost 7 bases, V lost 4 bases, and 11 bases had no gene match. The CDR3 length is 17 residues. The CDR3 here is CASSLSGTSGAGNEQFF. The CDR3 DNA reads as TGCGCCAGCAGCCTCTCCGGGACTAGCGGGGCGGGTAATGAGCAGTTCTTC.

J is TRBJ2-7 and V is TRBV5-6; D call uncertain. CDR3 size: 13 residues. CDR1 and CDR2 (germline): SGHDT, YYEEEE. Trimming stripped 4 bases from V and 5 bases from J, with 13 bases between. The CDR3 DNA is TGTGCCAGCAGCGCACAGTTTTGGGACGAGCAGTACTTC. It yields the protein CASSAQFWDEQYF.

The chain has TRBV7-3 and TRBJ2-3, with 9 bases fitting TRBD1. V was pared by 1 base and J by 6 bases, with 5 bases of the junction left unmatched. CDR1 and CDR2 (germline): SGHTA, FQGTGA. The CDR3 is 15 amino acids. This CDR3 is CASSLMGQGSDTQYF. The CDR3 DNA follows: TGTGCCAGCAGCTTAATGGGACAGGGATCCGATACGCAGTATTTT.

This chain links TRBV2 with TRBJ2-5; D is perhaps TRBD2 (6 bases). Germline lookup yields CDR1 SNHLY and CDR2 FYNNEI. The CDR3 runs to 13 residues. V was shortened by 9 bases and J by 2 bases, with 13 bases between the two germline ends. The CDR3 loop is CASSGMLQETQYF. The CDR3, as DNA: TGTGCCAGTAGCGGAATGCTACAAGAGACCCAGTACTTC.

The chain is built from TRBV7-2 and TRBJ2-7, with TRBD2 matching over 12 bases. The germline V gene has CDR1 SGHTA and CDR2 FQGNSA. V was pared by 1 base and J by 6 bases, with 7 bases of the junction left unmatched. This CDR3 region has 16 residues. The CDR3 reads CASSLDWVTSGGEQYF. The DNA of the CDR3 is TGTGCCAGCAGCTTAGATTGGGTGACTAGCGGGGGCGAGCAGTACTTC.

The chain joins TRBV7-3 to TRBJ1-1, with D hard to call. The V end was cut by 4 bases, the J end by 2 bases, with 8 bases between. CDR1 is SGHTA, CDR2 FQGTGA, per germline. This CDR3 is built from 13 residues. CDR3 loop: CASSYTANTEAFF. As DNA, the CDR3 is TGTGCCAGCAGCTATACAGCTAACACTGAAGCTTTCTTT.

The chain joins TRBV5-6 to TRBJ1-1, with 7 bases lining up with TRBD1. Unmatched junction bases numbered 13, after V lost 0 bases and J lost 5 bases. In germline, CDR1 is SGHDT, CDR2 YYEEEE. This CDR3 has 17 residues. CDR3: CASSLAATGIGQTEAFF. In DNA form, the CDR3 reads TGTGCCAGCAGCTTGGCCGCGACAGGGATCGGGCAAACTGAAGCTTTCTTT.

The chain links TRBV6-5 to TRBJ2-3, with D perhaps TRBD2 (5 bases). CDR3 length: 14 amino acids. Trimming took 4 bases from V and 4 from J, leaving 12 bases between them. In germline, CDR1 is MNHEY, CDR2 SVGAGI. DNA for the CDR3: TGTGCCAGCAGTTCACGGGGTTTACCAGATACGCAGTATTTT. Translation: CASSSRGLPDTQYF.

This clone is a singleton in its sample. The CDR3 nucleotides are TGTGCCAGCAGCTTACCCGGGACAGGGGAAGAAAAACTGTTTTTT. It specifies CASSLPGTGEEKLFF. V is TRBV5-8 and J is TRBJ1-4, with 10 bases aligning to TRBD1. The J segment lost 8 bases and the V segment lost 2 bases, leaving 6 bases of the junction unmatched. CDR1 SGHTS and CDR2 YDEGEE come from the germline V gene. The CDR3 has 15 amino acids.

The chain combines TRBV11-2 with TRBJ1-2; tentatively, D is TRBD1 (6 bases). V was clipped by 1 base and J by 2 bases, with 11 bases between them. This CDR3 spans 15 amino acids. Germline V gives CDR1 SGHAT, CDR2 FQNNGV. The CDR3 is CASSLAGGANYGYTF. The CDR3 DNA reads as TGTGCCAGCAGCTTAGCTGGGGGCGCGAACTATGGCTACACCTTC.

In its sample, this clone was seen once. This chain links TRBV18 with TRBJ1-1, with 9 positions matching TRBD1. CDR1 and CDR2 from the germline V gene are KGHSH and LQKENI. J was trimmed by 5 bases and V by 4 bases; bases with no gene match: 5. The CDR3 extends over 14 amino acids. The chain's CDR3 is CASSQGQGLTEAFF. CDR3 nucleotides: TGTGCCAGCTCACAGGGACAGGGTCTTACTGAAGCTTTCTTT.

The table lists this clone with a few counts. The rearrangement links TRBV6-5 to TRBJ2-7; TRBD2 agrees at 10 bases. J lost 2 bases, V lost 2 bases, and 3 bases had no gene match. From germline, CDR1 is MNHEY and CDR2 SVGAGI. The CDR3 length is 15 residues. CDR3 DNA sequence: TGTGCCAGCAGTTACCGGCTAGCGGGAGCCTACGAGCAGTACTTC. This encodes CASSYRLAGAYEQYF.

V gene TRBV5-1 combines with J gene TRBJ2-7; a weak D match, TRBD1 (5 bases). The V gene's germline CDR1 is SGHRS and CDR2 YFSETQ. V lost 3 bases to trimming and J lost 2 bases, with 15 bases between them. The CDR3 length is 15 residues. This CDR3 reads CASSSRALGTYEQYF. CDR3 nucleotides: TGCGCCAGCAGCTCCAGGGCGTTAGGAACCTACGAGCAGTACTTC.

The chain carries TRBV25-1 and TRBJ2-5; TRBD2 aligns across 13 bases. The CDR3 contains 15 residues. The ends lost 6 bases at V and 1 base at J; junction bases unmatched: 2. CDR1 is MGHDK, CDR2 SYGVNS, per germline. In nucleotides, the CDR3 is TGTGCCAGCAGCGGACTAGCGGGGGCCCAAGAGACCCAGTACTTC. Its translation is CASSGLAGAQETQYF.

The chain carries TRBV5-6 and TRBJ2-3; 13 nucleotides align to TRBD2. CDR3 length equals 17 residues. CDR1 and CDR2 (germline): SGHDT, YYEEEE. The V and J ends lost 4 bases and 4 bases, in that order; junction bases with no gene match: 9. CDR3 loop: CASSLRTSGGSPDTQYF. The DNA for the CDR3 is TGTGCCAGCAGCCTAAGGACTAGCGGGGGTAGCCCAGATACGCAGTATTTT.

CDR3 in DNA: TGTGCCAGCAGCCCGCGGGGGGGCCTCGGTGAGCAGTTCTTC. Translated, it gives CASSPRGGLGEQFF. The V gene is TRBV7-2, the J gene TRBJ2-1; TRBD2 aligns across 9 bases. The CDR3 covers 14 residues. Germline assignment: CDR1 SGHTA and CDR2 FQGNSA. V lost 5 bases to trimming and J lost 9 bases; unmatched junction nucleotides: 8.